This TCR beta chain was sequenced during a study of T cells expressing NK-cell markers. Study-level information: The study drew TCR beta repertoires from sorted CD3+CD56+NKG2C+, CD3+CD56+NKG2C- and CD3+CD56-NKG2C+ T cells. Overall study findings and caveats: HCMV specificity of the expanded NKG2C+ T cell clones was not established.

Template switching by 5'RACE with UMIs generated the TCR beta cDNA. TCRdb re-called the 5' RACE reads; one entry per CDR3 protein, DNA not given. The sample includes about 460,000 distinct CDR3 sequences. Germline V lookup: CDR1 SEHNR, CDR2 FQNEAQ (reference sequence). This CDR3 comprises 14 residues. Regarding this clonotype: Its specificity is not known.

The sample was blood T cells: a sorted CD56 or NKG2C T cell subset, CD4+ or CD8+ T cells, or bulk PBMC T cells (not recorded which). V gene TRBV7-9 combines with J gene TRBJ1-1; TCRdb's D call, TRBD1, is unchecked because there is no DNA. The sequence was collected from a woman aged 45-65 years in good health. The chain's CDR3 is CASIPGGLNTEAFF.